This T cell receptor beta chain was recovered during a study of cytomegalovirus exposure and HLA in healthy donors. Whole-study results and caveats: In an earlier analysis, about 90% or about 30%: the productive usage of most TCR beta V segments. An assumption of roughly uniform sequencing depth across donors underlay the presence/absence analyses. In a later analysis, about 17,000 TCR beta sequences were associated with HLA alleles at 0.05 false discovery rate.

This clone was counted only a few times. Its antigen is unknown. The PCR had 60 Vbeta and 13 Jbeta primers. Authors' methods: Later reanalysis found approximately 80 million unique TCR beta chains, roughly 9.9 million of them shared. Here immunoSEQ multiplex PCR was the method, and the copy in TCRdb shows in-frame clones only, minus some. V, J and clone size are those of that table, while D and trimming were read from the DNA. The table lists 100,000 to 150,000 clones, under 85% of them singletons. This TCR was sampled from a man between 18 and 35 years old in good health and CMV-seropositive. The specimen sequenced was PBMCs.

Here the CDR3 DNA reads TGTGCCAGTAGTATAGTTCCCCGAGGTGAAAAACTGTTTTTT. Translating gives CASSIVPRGEKLFF. V usage is TRBV19 and J usage is TRBJ1-4; D remains unclear. The CDR3 loop spans 14 amino acids. V was shortened by 1 base and J by 7 bases, with 10 bases between the two germline ends. CDR1 LNHDA and CDR2 SQIVND come from the germline V gene (reference sequence).